This T cell receptor (beta chain) is from a study of blood T cells in healthy people across ages. The second PCR ran roughly 6 to 11 cycles with a sample-barcoded 5' primer and J-beta primers. TCRdb recomputed calls from the 5' RACE reads with MiXCR, one row per CDR3 protein. This table holds roughly 650,000 distinct CDR3 sequences, approximately 29% found once. The germline gives CDR1 MNHEY, CDR2 SVGEGT. Trimming removed 3 bases from V and 5 bases from J; junction bases left unmatched: 6. The CDR3 runs to 16 residues. With regard to this clonotype: This sequence may be a read error, since a much larger clone differs from it by one base.

Sequenced sample: blood. This TCR was sampled from an elderly woman in good health. The chain employs TRBV6-2 or TRBV6-3 and TRBJ2-3; 12 bases map to TRBD2. The CDR3 spells CASSYELAGGRDTQYF. DNA of the CDR3: TGTGCCAGCAGTTATGAACTAGCGGGGGGCCGAGATACGCAGTATTTT.